This passage covers 28 T cell receptor beta chains from one sample sequenced in a study of blood T cell repertoires in COVID-19. Profiled with immunoSEQ multiplex PCR; TCRdb holds only in-frame clones, not every one. The sample consists of 150,000 to 200,000 clones, under 85% of them appearing once. What was sequenced was peripheral blood. The source of these receptors is a man in his 70s with acute or convalescent COVID-19.

This chain links TRBV4-2 with TRBJ2-7; D perhaps matches TRBD1 (6 bases). Between the trimmed V and J ends, which lost 0 bases and 3 bases, there was a span of 12 bases. Germline V CDR1 and CDR2: LGHNA, YNFKEQ. This CDR3 is built from 15 residues. Here the CDR3 reads CASSQDRGHYYEQYF. The CDR3, as DNA: TGTGCCAGCAGCCAAGACAGGGGACACTACTACGAGCAGTACTTC.

The CDR3 loop reads CASSRTVAAEAFF. DNA of the CDR3: TGTGCCAGCAGCAGGACAGTGGCGGCCGAAGCTTTCTTT. The chain recombines TRBV6-5 with TRBJ1-1, with D maybe TRBD1 (6 bases). Trimming stripped 6 bases from V and 8 bases from J, with 16 bases between. Germline CDR1 and CDR2: MNHEY and SVGAGI. The CDR3 sequence is 13 residues long.

The rearrangement uses TRBV5-4 and TRBJ1-1; perhaps TRBD1 as D (6 bases). This CDR3 is built from 13 residues. From germline, CDR1 is SGHNT and CDR2 YYREEE (reference sequence). With 2 bases removed from V and 6 bases from J, the gap between germline ends came to 11 bases. CDR3 coding DNA: TGTGCCAGCAGCTTCTCGGGGGGCTCTGAAGCTTTCTTT. It yields the protein CASSFSGGSEAFF.

The chain joins TRBV5-1 to TRBJ1-1; 8 bases are a match to TRBD1. Germline V CDR1 and CDR2: SGHRS, YFSETQ. This CDR3 contains 15 residues. After removal of 2 bases from V and 0 bases from J, the junction contained 3 bases not matched to a gene. The CDR3 DNA follows: TGCGCCAGCAGCTTACAGGGACAGGTGAACACTGAAGCTTTCTTT. Protein product: CASSLQGQVNTEAFF.

This clone was counted a single time. V is TRBV2 and J is TRBJ2-5; 8 nucleotides line up with TRBD1. The ends lost 6 bases at V and 3 bases at J; junction bases unmatched: 6. This CDR3 is 14 amino acids long. CDR1 is SNHLY, CDR2 FYNNEI, per germline. CDR3 in DNA: TGTGCCAGCAGCGCACGGACAGGGAAAGAGACCCAGTACTTC. It codes for CASSARTGKETQYF.

This rearrangement joins TRBV4-2 to TRBJ2-3, with 14 bases identical to TRBD2. The V segment lost 1 base and the J segment 0 bases; nucleotides outside the gene matches: 6. CDR1 is LGHNA, CDR2 YNFKEQ, per germline. CDR3 length: 19 residues. The CDR3 DNA reads as TGTGCCAGCAGCCAAGTGGGACTAGCGGGAGCGGTTAGCACAGATACGCAGTATTTT. This translates into CASSQVGLAGAVSTDTQYF.

V gene TRBV3-1 (or the pseudogene TRBV3-2) combines with J gene TRBJ1-6; 11 bases fit TRBD1. The V gene end was trimmed by 0 bases and the J gene end by 7 bases; junction bases not matched to a gene: 17. Per germline, CDR1 LGHDT and CDR2 YNNKEL (reference sequence). CDR3 length: 21 residues. The CDR3 nucleotides read TGTGCCAGCAGCCAAGATCGAAGCTCGCCGGGACAGGGGGAATTGAATTCACCCCTCCACTTT. Protein: CASSQDRSSPGQGELNSPLHF.

In its sample, this clone was seen once. The V and J genes are TRBV7-3 and TRBJ2-1, with 10 bases matching TRBD2. The V segment lost 1 base and the J segment 8 bases; nucleotides outside the gene matches: 5. The CDR3 is 15 amino acids. CDR1 is SGHTA, CDR2 FQGTGA, per germline. The CDR3 bases are TGTGCCAGCAGCTTAAGGGCTAGCGGGAGCGATGAGCAGTTCTTC. This gives the protein CASSLRASGSDEQFF.

As for this clone: In the same sample, other DNA sequences code for this CDR3. CDR3 region: CASSLGQGTGELFF. The CDR3 nucleotides are TGCGCCAGCAGCTTGGGACAGGGTACCGGGGAGCTGTTTTTT. The chain has TRBV5-1 and TRBJ2-2; 7 positions agree with TRBD1. The CDR3 consists of 14 residues. Per the germline V gene, CDR1 is SGHRS and CDR2 is YFSETQ. The J segment lost 5 bases and the V segment lost 0 bases, leaving 1 base of the junction unmatched.

The rearrangement links TRBV27 to TRBJ2-5, with a tentative D call TRBD1 (6 bases). V shed 4 bases and J shed 4 bases, with 7 bases lying between them. This CDR3 comprises 12 residues. Per germline, CDR1 MNHEY and CDR2 SMNVEV (reference sequence). The CDR3, as DNA: TGTGCCAGCAGTTCCAGGGGAGAGACCCAGTACTTC. Its translation: CASSSRGETQYF.

V and J are TRBV30 and TRBJ2-2, with TRBD1 identical over 10 bases. CDR1 and CDR2 from the germline V gene are GTSNPN and SVGIG (reference sequence). The CDR3 runs to 15 residues. Trimming removed 0 bases from V and 5 bases from J; junction bases left unmatched: 3. CDR3 in amino acids: CAWSVWGQGTGELFF. The DNA of the CDR3 is TGTGCCTGGAGTGTCTGGGGACAGGGGACCGGGGAGCTGTTTTTT. The variable domain in full, with the rest retrieved from reference TRBV30 and TRBJ2-2, is SQTIHQWPATLVQPVGSPLSLECTVEGTSNPNLYWYRQAAGRGLQLLFYSVGIGQISSEVPQNLSASRPQDRQFILSSKKLLLSDSGFYLCAWSVWGQGTGELFFGEGSRLTVL.

The V gene is TRBV20-1, the J gene TRBJ2-6; 11 positions match TRBD2. This CDR3 spans 16 amino acids. V lost 3 bases, J lost 4 bases, and 5 bases stayed unmatched. Per the germline V gene, CDR1 is DFQATT and CDR2 is SNEGSKA (reference sequence). The DNA for the CDR3 is TGCAGTGCTAGTTCTAGCGGGAGGTCCGGGGCCAACGTCCTGACTTTC. Translated, it gives CSASSSGRSGANVLTF.

The rearrangement links TRBV5-5 to TRBJ1-1, with TRBD1 as a possible D gene (6 bases). The CDR3 spans 16 residues. The germline V gene has CDR1 SGHKS and CDR2 YYEKEE (reference sequence). V was trimmed by 4 bases and J by 1 base, leaving 17 bases between them. The CDR3 coding sequence is TGTGCCAGCAGCCTGGAGGGGGGACTAAGGAACACTGAAGCTTTCTTT. This sequence encodes CASSLEGGLRNTEAFF.

This chain links TRBV29-1 with TRBJ2-3, with D possibly matching TRBD1 (6 bases). The CDR3 sequence is 12 residues long. Germline values: CDR1 SQVTM, CDR2 ANQGSEA. Trimming shortened V by 7 bases and J by 3 bases, and 11 bases separated the two germline ends. The CDR3: CSATTGTDTQYF. The CDR3 DNA reads TGCAGCGCGACTACAGGGACAGATACGCAGTATTTT.

J is TRBJ2-1 and V is TRBV5-4; TRBD2 aligns across 11 bases. CDR3 length: 17 residues. Germline CDR1 reads SGHNT; CDR2 reads YYREEE (reference sequence). Trimming cost V 5 bases and J 9 bases; bases outside gene matches: 16. The CDR3 nucleotides are TGTGCCAGCAGTTTTAGCGGGGGGGCCCGTCTCATCGGTGAGCAGTTCTTC. Translation gives CASSFSGGARLIGEQFF.

The rearrangement uses TRBV28 and TRBJ1-5, with no clear D. The V end was cut by 1 base, the J end by 0 bases, with 7 bases between. CDR3 length: 15 amino acids. Germline V lookup: CDR1 MDHEN, CDR2 SYDVKM. CDR3 DNA: TGTGCCAGCAGTTTATCACGACATAGCAATCAGCCCCAGCATTTT. This codes for CASSLSRHSNQPQHF.

The CDR3 here is CATSSWLAGGSGTGELFF. The CDR3 coding sequence is TGTGCCACCAGCTCATGGCTAGCGGGAGGCTCTGGCACCGGGGAGCTGTTTTTT. J is TRBJ2-2 and V is TRBV15; TRBD2 matches 11 bases. Looked up from germline, CDR1 is LNHNV and CDR2 is YYDKDF (reference sequence). With V trimmed by 5 bases and J by 4 bases, 12 bases remained unmatched. The CDR3 runs 18 residues.

Worth noting for this clone: Different DNA sequences within this sample yield the same CDR3. The V gene is TRBV5-1, the J gene TRBJ1-1; 7 positions match TRBD1. The CDR3 length is 15 residues. Unmatched junction bases numbered 3, after V lost 0 bases and J lost 1 base. Germline V CDR1 and CDR2: SGHRS, YFSETQ. As DNA, the CDR3 is TGCGCCAGCAGCTTGGGTGGGACAGCGAACACTGAAGCTTTCTTT. Its protein product is CASSLGGTANTEAFF.

The chain has TRBV19 and TRBJ2-7, with D possibly matching TRBD1 (6 bases). Trimming removed 4 bases at V and 2 bases at J, with 9 bases between. The germline gives CDR1 LNHDA, CDR2 SQIVND (reference sequence). The CDR3 sequence is 13 residues long. The CDR3 region has the DNA TGTGCCAGTAGTAGACAGGATGCCTACGAGCAGTACTTC. It specifies CASSRQDAYEQYF.

This clone was found a few times. The rearrangement uses TRBV5-4 and TRBJ2-2; 9 positions match TRBD2. Per germline, CDR1 SGHNT and CDR2 YYREEE (reference sequence). This CDR3 spans 16 amino acids. V lost 0 bases and J lost 2; bases outside the gene matches: 2. The CDR3: CASSLGLAGNTGELFF. As DNA, the CDR3 is TGTGCCAGCAGCTTGGGGCTAGCGGGAAACACCGGGGAGCTGTTTTTT.

This chain uses TRBV10-3 with TRBJ2-2; 9 bases agree with TRBD2. J was trimmed by 4 bases and V by 8 bases; bases with no gene match: 5. CDR3 size: 14 residues. Germline V gene data show CDR1 as ENHRY and CDR2 as SYGVKD. DNA for the CDR3: TGTGCCATCGGACTAGCGAGTGGCACCGGGGAGCTGTTTTTT. Encoded protein: CAIGLASGTGELFF.

The V call is TRBV27, the J call TRBJ2-2, with 7 bases that match TRBD2. The CDR3 totals 16 residues. Germline assignment: CDR1 MNHEY and CDR2 SMNVEV (reference sequence). The V gene end was trimmed by 6 bases and the J gene end by 3 bases; junction bases not matched to a gene: 10. CDR3 DNA sequence: TGTGCCAGCAGACTCCTGCGGGGGATGGACACCGGGGAGCTGTTTTTT. This codes for CASRLLRGMDTGELFF.

V is TRBV28 and J is TRBJ1-4; tentatively, D is TRBD1 (6 bases). Germline V gives CDR1 MDHEN, CDR2 SYDVKM. The CDR3 loop spans 15 amino acids. V was pared by 3 bases and J by 1 base, with 9 bases between. As DNA, the CDR3 is TGTGCCAGCAGTTTCCCCAGGGGAACTAATGAAAAACTGTTTTTT. As protein: CASSFPRGTNEKLFF.

The chain has TRBV6-2 or TRBV6-3 and TRBJ1-2; 7 bases line up with TRBD1. The length of the CDR3 is 12 residues. The V gene's germline CDR1 is MNHEY and CDR2 SVGEGT. V was pared by 2 bases and J by 7 bases, with 1 base of the junction left unmatched. This CDR3 is CASSYEGAGYTF. The CDR3 DNA reads as TGTGCCAGCAGTTACGAGGGGGCTGGCTACACCTTC.

The genes are TRBV6-1 and TRBJ2-4; a possible D gene is TRBD2 (6 bases). Germline V lookup: CDR1 MNHNS, CDR2 SASEGT. V lost 0 bases, J lost 6 bases, and 15 bases lay in between. The CDR3 has 16 amino acids. For the CDR3, the DNA is TGTGCCAGCAGTGAAGCTGGAGGGCTAGCGTTAAACATTCAGTACTTC. Encoded protein: CASSEAGGLALNIQYF.

The chain couples TRBV7-6 to TRBJ2-5, with D possibly matching TRBD2 (6 bases). Germline CDR1 SGHVS, CDR2 FNYEAQ. The CDR3 sequence is 15 residues long. With 5 bases removed from V and 2 bases from J, the gap between germline ends came to 15 bases. Written as DNA, the CDR3 is TGTGCCAGCAGCGCCGGGACTGCATATCAAGAGACCCAGTACTTC. As protein: CASSAGTAYQETQYF.

The chain combines TRBV27 with TRBJ2-7; D call uncertain. CDR1 is MNHEY, CDR2 SMNVEV, per germline (reference sequence). The V end lost 4 bases, the J end lost 2 bases, and 9 bases lay between the germline ends. This CDR3 has 13 residues. The CDR3 is CASSSLRAYEQYF. The CDR3 coding sequence is TGTGCCAGCAGTTCACTTCGGGCCTACGAGCAGTACTTC.

The chain uses TRBV19 and TRBJ2-1; maybe TRBD1 (5 bases). From germline, CDR1 is LNHDA and CDR2 SQIVND (reference sequence). The CDR3 length is 13 residues. V lost 6 bases to trimming and J lost 8 bases, with 14 bases between them. In DNA form, the CDR3 reads TGTGCCAGTAGCGCGCAGGGTGTCGATGAGCAGTTCTTC. It is translated as CASSAQGVDEQFF.